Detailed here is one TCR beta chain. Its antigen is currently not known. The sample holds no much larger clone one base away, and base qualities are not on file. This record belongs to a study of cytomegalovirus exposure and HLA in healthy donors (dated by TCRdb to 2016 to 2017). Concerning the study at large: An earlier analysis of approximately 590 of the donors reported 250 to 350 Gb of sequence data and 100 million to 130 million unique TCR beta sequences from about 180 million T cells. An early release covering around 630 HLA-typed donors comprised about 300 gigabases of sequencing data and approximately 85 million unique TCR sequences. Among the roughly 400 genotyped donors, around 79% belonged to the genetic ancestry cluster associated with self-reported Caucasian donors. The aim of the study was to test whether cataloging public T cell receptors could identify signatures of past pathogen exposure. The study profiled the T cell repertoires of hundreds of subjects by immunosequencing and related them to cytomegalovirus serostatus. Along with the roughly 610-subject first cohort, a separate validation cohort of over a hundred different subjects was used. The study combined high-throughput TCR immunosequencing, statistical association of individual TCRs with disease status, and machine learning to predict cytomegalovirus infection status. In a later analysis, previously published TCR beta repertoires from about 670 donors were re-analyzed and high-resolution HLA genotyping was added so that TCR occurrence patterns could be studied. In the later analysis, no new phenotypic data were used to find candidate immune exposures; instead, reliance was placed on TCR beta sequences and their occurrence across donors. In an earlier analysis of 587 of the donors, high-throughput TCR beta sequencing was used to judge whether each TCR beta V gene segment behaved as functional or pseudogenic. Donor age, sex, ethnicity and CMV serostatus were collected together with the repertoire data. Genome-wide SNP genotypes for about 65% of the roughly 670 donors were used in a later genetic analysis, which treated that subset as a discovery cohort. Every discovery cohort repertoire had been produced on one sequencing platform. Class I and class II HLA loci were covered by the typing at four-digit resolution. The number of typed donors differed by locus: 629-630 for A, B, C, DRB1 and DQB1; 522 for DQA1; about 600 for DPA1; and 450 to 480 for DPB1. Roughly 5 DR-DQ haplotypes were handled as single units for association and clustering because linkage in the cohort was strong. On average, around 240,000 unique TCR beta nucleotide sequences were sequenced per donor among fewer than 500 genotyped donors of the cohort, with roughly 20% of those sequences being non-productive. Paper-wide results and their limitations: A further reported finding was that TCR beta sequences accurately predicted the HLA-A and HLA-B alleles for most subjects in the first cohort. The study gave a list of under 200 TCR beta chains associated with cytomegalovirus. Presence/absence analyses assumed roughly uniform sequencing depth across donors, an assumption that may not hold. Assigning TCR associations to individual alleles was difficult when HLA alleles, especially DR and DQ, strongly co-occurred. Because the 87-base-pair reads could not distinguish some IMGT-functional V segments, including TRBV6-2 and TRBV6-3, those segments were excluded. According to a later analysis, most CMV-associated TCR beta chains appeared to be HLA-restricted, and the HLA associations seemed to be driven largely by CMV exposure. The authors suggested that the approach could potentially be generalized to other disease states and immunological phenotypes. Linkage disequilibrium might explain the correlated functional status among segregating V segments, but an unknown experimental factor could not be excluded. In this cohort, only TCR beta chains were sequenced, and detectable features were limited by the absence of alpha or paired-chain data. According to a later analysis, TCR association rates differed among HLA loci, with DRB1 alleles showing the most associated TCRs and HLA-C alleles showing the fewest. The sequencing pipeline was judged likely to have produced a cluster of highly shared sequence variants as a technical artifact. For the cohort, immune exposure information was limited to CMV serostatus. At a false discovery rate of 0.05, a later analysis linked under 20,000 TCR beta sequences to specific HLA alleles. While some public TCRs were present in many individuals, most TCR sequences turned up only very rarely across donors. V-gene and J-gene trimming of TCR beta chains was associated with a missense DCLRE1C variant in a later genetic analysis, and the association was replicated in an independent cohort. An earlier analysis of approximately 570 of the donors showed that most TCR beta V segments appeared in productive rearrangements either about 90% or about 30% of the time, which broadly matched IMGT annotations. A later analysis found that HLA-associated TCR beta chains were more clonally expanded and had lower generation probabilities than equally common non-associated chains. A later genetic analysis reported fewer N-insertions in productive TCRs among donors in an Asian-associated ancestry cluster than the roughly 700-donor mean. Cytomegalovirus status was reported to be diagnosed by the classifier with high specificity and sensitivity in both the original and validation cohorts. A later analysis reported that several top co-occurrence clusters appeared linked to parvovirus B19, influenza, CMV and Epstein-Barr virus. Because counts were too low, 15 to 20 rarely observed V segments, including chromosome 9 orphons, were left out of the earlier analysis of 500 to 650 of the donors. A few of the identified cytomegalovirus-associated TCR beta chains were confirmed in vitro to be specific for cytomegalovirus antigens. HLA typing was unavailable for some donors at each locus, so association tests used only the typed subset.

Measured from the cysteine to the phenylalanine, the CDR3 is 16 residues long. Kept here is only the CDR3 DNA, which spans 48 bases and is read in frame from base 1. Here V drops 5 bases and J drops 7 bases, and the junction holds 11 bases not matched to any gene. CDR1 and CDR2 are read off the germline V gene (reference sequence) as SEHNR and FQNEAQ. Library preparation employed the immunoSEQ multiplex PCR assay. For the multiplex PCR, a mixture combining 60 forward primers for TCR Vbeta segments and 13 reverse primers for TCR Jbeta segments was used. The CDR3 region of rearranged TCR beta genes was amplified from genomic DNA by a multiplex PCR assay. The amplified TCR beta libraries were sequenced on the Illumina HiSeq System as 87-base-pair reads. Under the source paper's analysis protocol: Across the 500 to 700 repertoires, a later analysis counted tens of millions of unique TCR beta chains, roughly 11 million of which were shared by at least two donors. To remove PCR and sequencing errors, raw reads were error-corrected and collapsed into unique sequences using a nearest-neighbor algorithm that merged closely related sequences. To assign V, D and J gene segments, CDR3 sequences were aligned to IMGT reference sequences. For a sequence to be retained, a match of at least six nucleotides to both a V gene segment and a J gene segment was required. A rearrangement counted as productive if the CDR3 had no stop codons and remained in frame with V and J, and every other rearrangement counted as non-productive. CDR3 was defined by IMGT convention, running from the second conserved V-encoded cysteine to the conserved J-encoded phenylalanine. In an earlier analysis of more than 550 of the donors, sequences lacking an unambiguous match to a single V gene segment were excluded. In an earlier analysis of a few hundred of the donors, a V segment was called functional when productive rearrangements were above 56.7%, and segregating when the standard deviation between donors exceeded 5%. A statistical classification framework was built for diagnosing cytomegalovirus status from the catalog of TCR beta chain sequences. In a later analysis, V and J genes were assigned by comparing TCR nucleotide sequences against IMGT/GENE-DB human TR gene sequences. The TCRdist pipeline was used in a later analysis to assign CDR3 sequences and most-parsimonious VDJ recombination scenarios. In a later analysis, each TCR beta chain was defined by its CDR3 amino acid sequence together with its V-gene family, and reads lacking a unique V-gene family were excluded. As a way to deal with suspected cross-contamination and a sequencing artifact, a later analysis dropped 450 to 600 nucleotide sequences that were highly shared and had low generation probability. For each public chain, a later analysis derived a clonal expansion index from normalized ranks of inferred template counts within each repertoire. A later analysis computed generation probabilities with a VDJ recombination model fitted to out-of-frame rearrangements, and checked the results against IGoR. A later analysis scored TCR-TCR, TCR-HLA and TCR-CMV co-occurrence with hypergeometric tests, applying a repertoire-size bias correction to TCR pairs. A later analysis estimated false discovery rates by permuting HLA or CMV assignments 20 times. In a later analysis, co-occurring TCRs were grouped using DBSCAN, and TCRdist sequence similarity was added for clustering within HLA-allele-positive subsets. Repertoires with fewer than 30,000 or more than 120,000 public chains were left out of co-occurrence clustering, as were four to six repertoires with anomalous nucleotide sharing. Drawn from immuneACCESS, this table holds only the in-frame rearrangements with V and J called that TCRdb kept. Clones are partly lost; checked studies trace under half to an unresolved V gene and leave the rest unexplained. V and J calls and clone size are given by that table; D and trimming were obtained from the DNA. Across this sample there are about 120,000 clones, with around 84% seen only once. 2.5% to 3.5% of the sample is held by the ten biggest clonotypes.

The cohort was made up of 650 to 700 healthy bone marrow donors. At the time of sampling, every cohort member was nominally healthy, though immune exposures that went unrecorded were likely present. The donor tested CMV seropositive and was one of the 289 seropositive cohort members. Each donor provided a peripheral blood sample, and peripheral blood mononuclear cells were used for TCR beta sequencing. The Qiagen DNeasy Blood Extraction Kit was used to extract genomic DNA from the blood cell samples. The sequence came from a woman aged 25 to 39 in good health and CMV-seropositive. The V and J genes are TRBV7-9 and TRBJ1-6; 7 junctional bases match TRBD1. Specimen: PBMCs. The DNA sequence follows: TGTGCCAGCAGCCCCCCATCCCGGACAGGAAATTCACCCCTCCACTTT. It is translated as CASSPPSRTGNSPLHF.